This is a list of T cell receptor beta chains from one sample in a study of T-cell memory formation after mild COVID-19. TCRdb re-analysed the 5' RACE reads in MiXCR, keeping a single row per CDR3 protein. This sample carries about 470,000 distinct CDR3 sequences, around a quarter of them seen once, and the ten largest clones take under 15%. Sequencing was performed on PBMCs or a T cell subset sorted from them (not recorded which). The source is an adult woman who had mild COVID-19 (a few samples of this study predate the infection). Cell type and time point are not known. The CDR3 runs from the conserved cysteine through the conserved F or W. A D gene is named only where the DNA matches it firmly. Expanded clones get a size class; other rows say once, few or many, or leave the size out.

TRBV6-5	TRBJ1-5	NA	few	TGTGCCAGCAGACAAGGACAGAATAGCAATCAGCCCCAGCATTTT	CASRQGQNSNQPQHF
TRBV20-1	TRBJ2-7	TRBD2	few	TGCAGTGCCCGCAGCCTCCTAGCGGGAGCGTTCTACGAGCAGTACTTC	CSARSLLAGAFYEQYF
TRBV5-1	TRBJ2-3	NA	few	TGCGCCACCTCAACCGGACCCGTTGAGGATACGCAGTATTTT	CATSTGPVEDTQYF
TRBV12-3/TRBV12-4	TRBJ1-2	NA	few	TGTGCCAGCAGCACAGGGTCCAACTATGGCTACACCTTC	CASSTGSNYGYTF
TRBV3-1	TRBJ2-2	NA	NA	TGTGCCAGCAGCCGGGGGACGAACACCGGGGAGCTGTTTTTT	CASSRGTNTGELFF
TRBV4-1	TRBJ2-7	TRBD1	NA	TGCGCCAGAAGCCAAGAAGACAGGGGACCCTCCTACGAGCAGTACTTC	CARSQEDRGPSYEQYF
TRBV7-9	TRBJ2-5	NA	few	TGTGCCAGTTCAATTGGGGGCCTTGTAGCGGAGACCCAGTACTTC	CASSIGGLVAETQYF
TRBV20-1	TRBJ2-7	TRBD1	NA	TGCAGTGCTAGAGATATAGACAGGGGGAGTATCTACGAGCAGTACTTC	CSARDIDRGSIYEQYF
TRBV20-1	TRBJ2-3	NA	NA	TGCAGTGCCCGGGACTCCCGTAGCACAGATACGCAGTATTTT	CSARDSRSTDTQYF
TRBV2	TRBJ1-2	NA	NA	TGTGCCAGCAGTGAGGCAGGGGACTTACTCTATGGCTACACCTTC	CASSEAGDLLYGYTF
TRBV12-3/TRBV12-4	TRBJ2-1	TRBD2	few	TGTGCCAGCAGAGGCCCTAGCGGCCCAGGTGAGCAGTTCTTC	CASRGPSGPGEQFF
TRBV24-1	TRBJ2-7	TRBD2	NA	TGTGCCACCAGTGATCCTGCGGGAGCCACCTACGAGCAGTACTTC	CATSDPAGATYEQYF
TRBV6-5	TRBJ2-4	TRBD2	few	TGTGCCAGCAGCTCACGCGGGACTAGCGATATTGAGGCCAAAAACATTCAGTACTTC	CASSSRGTSDIEAKNIQYF
TRBV3-1	TRBJ1-1	TRBD1	NA	TGTGCCAGCAGCCCGACAGGGATCGGGAACCCTGAAGCTTTCTTT	CASSPTGIGNPEAFF
TRBV19	TRBJ1-1	NA	few	TGTGCCAGTAGCGGGGAGGGGAACACTGAAGCTTTCTTT	CASSGEGNTEAFF
TRBV24-1	TRBJ2-5	TRBD2	few	TGTGCCACCAGTGATTCGTTCTCGGGACTAGGAAAAGAGACCCAGTACTTC	CATSDSFSGLGKETQYF
TRBV6-5	TRBJ1-5	TRBD1	few	TGTGCCAGCAGTTTTACAGGGGCCAGGGATCAGCCCCAGCATTTT	CASSFTGARDQPQHF
TRBV29-1	TRBJ2-2	TRBD1	once	TGCAGCGTTGACCTGTTGGGACAGGGGGTGGCCGGGGAGCTGTTTTTT	CSVDLLGQGVAGELFF
TRBV29-1	TRBJ1-1	NA	NA	TGCAGCATAGCCCCGGTCTCCGGAGTAGCTGAAGCTTTCTTT	CSIAPVSGVAEAFF
TRBV6-6	TRBJ2-1	NA	NA	NA	CASSSSGLALNEQFF
TRBV5-5	TRBJ2-1	TRBD2	few	TGTGCCAGCAGCCCCGATTGGGCGACTAGCGGGAGTAATGAGCAGTTCTTC	CASSPDWATSGSNEQFF
TRBV6-5	TRBJ2-3	NA	NA	TGTGCCAGCAGTGGGACGGCTAGCGTAAGCACAGATACGCAGTATTTT	CASSGTASVSTDTQYF
TRBV7-6	TRBJ2-1	NA	NA	TGTGCCAGCAGCGACACGGGGTCGTGGGATGAGCAGTTCTTC	CASSDTGSWDEQFF
TRBV12-3/TRBV12-4	TRBJ1-1	TRBD1	NA	TGTGCCAGCAGTCCGACGACAGGGGGCAGCACTGAAGCTTTCTTT	CASSPTTGGSTEAFF
TRBV3-1	TRBJ2-7	TRBD1	few	TGTGCCAGCAGCCGTCCGGGACAGGGGGCCCACGAGCAGTACTTC	CASSRPGQGAHEQYF
TRBV7-9	TRBJ1-4	NA	NA	TGTGCCAGCAGCCAGGGCTCCAGGTCCGCGTCGGCATCTAATGAAAAACTGTTTTTT	CASSQGSRSASASNEKLFF
TRBV7-3	TRBJ2-3	NA	NA	TGTGCCAGCAGCTTAGGCGGGACGGGCACAGATACGCAGTATTTT	CASSLGGTGTDTQYF
TRBV29-1	TRBJ1-1	NA	NA	TGCAGCGTTGAAGAAGACAGTTACACTGAAGCTTTCTTT	CSVEEDSYTEAFF
TRBV7-6	TRBJ2-7	NA	NA	TGTGCCAGCAGCGTAGGATACAGCTCCTACGAGCAGTACTTC	CASSVGYSSYEQYF
TRBV7-6	TRBJ2-1	TRBD2	NA	TGTGCCAGCAGCTTAGGGGGGCAAACTAGCGGGAGGACGTCCTACAATGAGCAGTTCTTC	CASSLGGQTSGRTSYNEQFF
TRBV18	TRBJ1-2	TRBD1	once	TGTGCCAGCTCACCGGGGACAGGGGGTGAGGCTAACTATGGCTACACCTTC	CASSPGTGGEANYGYTF
TRBV20-1	TRBJ2-7	TRBD2	few	TGCAGTGCTAGTCGAGGGGAGGGTCTCTACGAGCAGTACTTC	CSASRGEGLYEQYF
TRBV7-8	TRBJ2-5	TRBD1	NA	TGTGCCAGCAGCTCGGACAGGGTTGAGACCCAGTACTTC	CASSSDRVETQYF
TRBV30	TRBJ1-1	TRBD1	few	TGTGCCTGGAGTGGTCCAGGGGGGACTGAAGCTTTCTTT	CAWSGPGGTEAFF
TRBV12-3/TRBV12-4	TRBJ2-4	TRBD2	few	TGTGCCAGCAGTCCCCCGGCTAGCGGGAGTCATTACATTCAGTACTTC	CASSPPASGSHYIQYF
TRBV30	TRBJ1-1	NA	NA	TGTGCCTGGGGACACAGCTCAACCACTGAAGCTTTCTTT	CAWGHSSTTEAFF
TRBV12-3/TRBV12-4	TRBJ2-2	NA	NA	TGTGCCAGCATCGGTGGTCTCGGTCTTACCGGGGAGCTGTTTTTT	CASIGGLGLTGELFF
TRBV18	TRBJ2-1	TRBD2	NA	TGTGCCAGCTCACCACTGTGGCGGGGCGAGCGGGGTAGTGAGCAGTTCTTC	CASSPLWRGERGSEQFF
TRBV2	TRBJ2-5	TRBD2	NA	TGTGCCAGCAAGGGAGGGAGAGAGACCCAGTACTTC	CASKGGRETQYF
TRBV7-2	TRBJ1-2	TRBD1	NA	TGTGCCAGCAAGGGACAGGGGCCCTATGGCTACACCTTC	CASKGQGPYGYTF
TRBV9	TRBJ1-1	NA	few	TGTGCCAGCAGCCCCCGTAATCTGGGGACTGAAGCTTTCTTT	CASSPRNLGTEAFF
TRBV11-1	TRBJ2-5	NA	few	TGTGCCAGCAGCGCCCAAGGGGGGCAAAAGACCCAGTACTTC	CASSAQGGQKTQYF
TRBV24-1	TRBJ2-1	TRBD2	few	TGTGCCACCAGTGACCCTACTAGCGGAGCCTACAATGAGCAGTTCTTC	CATSDPTSGAYNEQFF
TRBV7-9	TRBJ2-7	NA	NA	TGTGCCCTCGGCACAGGGCCTGCCTACGAGCAGTACTTC	CALGTGPAYEQYF
TRBV12-3/TRBV12-4	TRBJ1-5	NA	NA	TGTGCCAGCAGTCCCGATTTAGGGGTTCAGCCCCAGCATTTT	CASSPDLGVQPQHF
TRBV6-4	TRBJ2-5	TRBD1	NA	TGTGCCAGCACCCGGAAGGACAGGGGGCGCATTGGCCAAGAGACCCAGTACTTC	CASTRKDRGRIGQETQYF